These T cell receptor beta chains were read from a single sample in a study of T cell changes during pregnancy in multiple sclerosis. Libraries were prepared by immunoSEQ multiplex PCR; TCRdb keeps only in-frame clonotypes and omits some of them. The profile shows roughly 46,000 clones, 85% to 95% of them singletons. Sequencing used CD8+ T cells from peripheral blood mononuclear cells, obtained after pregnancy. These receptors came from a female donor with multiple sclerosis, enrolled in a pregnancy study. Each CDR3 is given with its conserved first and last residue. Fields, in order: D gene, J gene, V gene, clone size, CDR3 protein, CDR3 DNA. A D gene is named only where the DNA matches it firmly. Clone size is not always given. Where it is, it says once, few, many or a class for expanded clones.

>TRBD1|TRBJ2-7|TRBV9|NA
CASSPTGGSSYEQYF
TGTGCCAGCAGCCCTACAGGGGGTAGCTCCTACGAGCAGTACTTC
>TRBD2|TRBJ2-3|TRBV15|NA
CATSRDAPGAGGTDTQYF
TGTGCCACCAGCAGAGATGCCCCCGGCGCGGGGGGCACAGATACGCAGTATTTT
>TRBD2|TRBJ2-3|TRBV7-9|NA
CASSPGLAGFTDTQYF
TGTGCCAGCAGCCCGGGACTAGCGGGGTTCACAGATACGCAGTATTTT
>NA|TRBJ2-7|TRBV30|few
CAWSPASASYEQYF
TGTGCCTGGAGTCCCGCTAGCGCCTCCTACGAGCAGTACTTC
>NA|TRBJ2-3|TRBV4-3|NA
CASSRFLRGGWDSDTSTDTQYF
TGCGCCAGCAGCCGCTTCCTAAGGGGGGGGTGGGATAGCGATACTAGCACAGATACGCAGTATTTT
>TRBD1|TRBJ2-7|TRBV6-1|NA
CASSDRDRAYYEQYF
TGTGCCAGCAGTGACCGGGACAGGGCCTACTACGAGCAGTACTTC
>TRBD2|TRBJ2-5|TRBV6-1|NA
CASSEVTSGGFQETQYF
TGTGCCAGCAGTGAAGTGACTAGCGGGGGATTCCAAGAGACCCAGTACTTC
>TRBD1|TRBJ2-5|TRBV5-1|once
CASSLAPTGGQETQYF
TGCGCCAGCAGCTTGGCCCCGACAGGGGGACAGGAGACCCAGTACTTC
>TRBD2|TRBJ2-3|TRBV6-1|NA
CASSENSGGADTQYF
TGTGCCAGCAGTGAAAATAGCGGGGGGGCAGATACGCAGTATTTT
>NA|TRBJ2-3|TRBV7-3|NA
CASSPTPRTDTQYF
TGTGCCAGCAGCCCCACCCCGAGGACAGATACGCAGTATTTT
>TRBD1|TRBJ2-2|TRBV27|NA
CASSLADRGANTGELFF
TGTGCCAGCAGTTTAGCCGACAGGGGGGCGAACACCGGGGAGCTGTTTTTT
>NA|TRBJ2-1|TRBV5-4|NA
CASSSLSYNEQFF
TGTGCCAGCAGCTCCCTCTCCTACAATGAGCAGTTCTTC
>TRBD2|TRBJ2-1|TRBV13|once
CASSLAGVVSEQFF
TGTGCCAGCAGCTTGGCGGGAGTAGTATCTGAGCAGTTCTTC
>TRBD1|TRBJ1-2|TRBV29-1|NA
CSVAPGGDREHYGYTF
TGCAGCGTGGCTCCTGGAGGGGACAGGGAGCACTATGGCTACACCTTC
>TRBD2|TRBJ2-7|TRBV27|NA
CASSPGLAGNEQYF
TGTGCCAGCAGTCCAGGACTAGCGGGAAACGAGCAGTACTTC
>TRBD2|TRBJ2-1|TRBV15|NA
CATSRDRGSSYNEQFF
TGTGCCACCAGCAGAGATCGCGGGAGCTCCTACAATGAGCAGTTCTTC
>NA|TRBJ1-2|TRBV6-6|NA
CASSYSSLYGYTF
TGTGCCAGCAGTTACTCGAGTCTCTATGGCTACACCTTC